Included here is one T cell receptor (beta chain) sequence, with context. Indicated time point: before trial treatment. Administered to the donors were nivolumab, ipilimumab, aspirin, low-dose cyclophosphamide and low-dose radiotherapy. CDR1 is SGHDN and CDR2 is FVKESK in the germline V gene. This CDR3 comprises 11 residues. Trimming cost V 1 base and J 3 bases, with 1 base left between them. The sample is drawn from a study of low-dose radiotherapy and immunotherapy resistance in tumors. As for the study in general: Per fraction, Cohort 1 was given 0.5 Gy every 2 weeks, for a total of 6.5 Gy. Oral aspirin at 300 mg was taken daily by patients for four cycles, beginning on cycle 1 day 1.

Gene-specific TRAV and TRBV primers were used for first-strand cDNA, covering alpha and beta chains. TCR amplification involved around 22 PCR cycles with a constant-region primer and V-primer adapter. TCRdb passed the reads through MiXCR, listing each CDR3 protein once. This sample has over 55,000 distinct CDR3 sequences, with around 30% found just once. Sequencing was performed on PBMCs, taken before treatment. This clonotype originated in a female donor with ovarian cancer. V usage is TRBV14 and J usage is TRBJ2-7; D uncertain. The CDR3 region has the DNA TGTGCCAGCAGCCAAGTCTACGAGCAGTACTTC. Its protein is CASSQVYEQYF.